Listed here are 26 T cell receptor beta chains from one sample, sequenced in a study of T-cell memory formation after mild COVID-19. In TCRdb, the 5' RACE reads were re-called with MiXCR into one record per CDR3 protein. The data show roughly 99,000 distinct CDR3 sequences, approximately 15% seen once. What was sequenced was PBMCs or a T cell subset sorted from them (not recorded which). The receptor set was obtained from a man aged 18 to 29 who had mild COVID-19 (a few samples of this study predate the infection). Cell type and time point are not known.

This clonotype was seen ten or more times. V usage is TRBV11-2 and J usage is TRBJ2-3; D unclear. V was pared by 0 bases and J by 0 bases, with 13 bases between. The germline CDR1 and CDR2 sequences are SGHAT and FQNNGV. This CDR3 is 17 amino acids long. The CDR3 DNA sequence: TGTGCCAGCAGCTTAGACGACTCAACTACTAGCACAGATACGCAGTATTTT. Protein: CASSLDDSTTSTDTQYF.

V is TRBV12-5 and J is TRBJ1-5; the match to TRBD1 covers 10 bases. This CDR3 has 14 residues. Looked up from germline, CDR1 is LGHNT and CDR2 is FRNRAP. The V and J ends lost 6 bases and 6 bases, in that order; junction bases with no gene match: 5. The CDR3 reads CASGRTGGGQPQHF. In nucleotides, the CDR3 is TGTGCTAGTGGCCGGACAGGGGGTGGTCAGCCCCAGCATTTT.

This clonotype was counted a few times. The chain joins TRBV29-1 to TRBJ2-3; D call uncertain. This CDR3 is built from 13 residues. Germline V gene data show CDR1 as SQVTM and CDR2 as ANQGSEA. Trimming shortened V by 5 bases and J by 2 bases, and 11 bases separated the two germline ends. The DNA of the CDR3 is TGCAGCGTTATTTGGACGGACACAGATACGCAGTATTTT. It translates to CSVIWTDTDTQYF.

This chain uses TRBV29-1 with TRBJ2-1; possible D gene TRBD1, 6 bases. V lost 5 bases to trimming and J lost 8 bases, with 16 bases between them. The CDR3 length is 13 residues. The germline V gene has CDR1 SQVTM and CDR2 ANQGSEA. In DNA, the CDR3 is TGCAGCGTTTACCCGGACAGACCCGATGAGCAGTTCTTC. This codes for CSVYPDRPDEQFF.

This sequence joins TRBV7-3 and TRBJ2-3; possible D gene TRBD1, 6 bases. Trimming cost V 4 bases and J 5 bases, with 10 bases left between them. Germline assignment: CDR1 SGHTA and CDR2 FQGTGA. CDR3 length: 13 residues. CDR3 nucleotides: TGTGCCAGCAGCTACAGGGAAGGAGATACGCAGTATTTT. It translates to CASSYREGDTQYF.

The rearrangement links TRBV6-2 or TRBV6-3 to TRBJ2-3, with 7 nucleotides matching TRBD1. The germline gives CDR1 MNHEY, CDR2 SVGEGT. Unmatched junction bases numbered 11, after V lost 2 bases and J lost 3 bases. The CDR3 runs to 17 residues. The CDR3 spells CASSYRIGTDSTDTQYF. The DNA for the CDR3 is TGTGCCAGCAGTTACCGTATCGGGACAGACTCAACAGATACGCAGTATTTT.

The chain recombines TRBV2 with TRBJ2-7; D call uncertain. CDR1 SNHLY and CDR2 FYNNEI come from the germline V gene. CDR3 length equals 14 residues. The V and J ends lost 0 bases and 2 bases respectively, with 8 bases between them. In DNA form, the CDR3 reads TGTGCCAGCAGTGAAGCAAGGCGGCCCTACGAGCAGTACGTC. This sequence encodes CASSEARRPYEQYV.

This clonotype was detected a few times. V is TRBV7-9 and J is TRBJ2-3; perhaps TRBD2 as D (6 bases). Trimming pared 8 bases from V and 4 bases from J, leaving 13 bases between. Germline V gene lookup returns CDR1 SEHNR and CDR2 FQNEAQ (reference sequence). This CDR3 region has 13 residues. CDR3 DNA sequence: TGTGCCAGCTACCCGGGGGTGGCAGATACGCAGTATTTT. It specifies CASYPGVADTQYF.

In its sample, this clonotype was seen many times. This chain connects TRBV4-1 to TRBJ2-3; no reliable D call. Germline assignment: CDR1 MGHRA and CDR2 YSYEKL. CDR3 size: 15 residues. The V end was cut by 1 base, the J end by 2 bases, with 10 bases between. Here the CDR3 DNA reads TGCGCCAGCAGCCAAGGACGGGCTGTCACAGATACGCAGTATTTT. It codes for CASSQGRAVTDTQYF.

As for this clonotype: The junction departs from the called germline gene at one end, perhaps through a read error. CDR3 DNA: TGCAGCTCCACCGGGAGCCGGGACTACAATGAGCAGTTTTTC. This encodes CSSTGSRDYNEQFF. The chain has TRBV29-1 and TRBJ2-1; 7 nucleotides line up with TRBD2. The CDR3 loop spans 14 amino acids. Per germline, CDR1 SQVTM and CDR2 ANQGSEA.

J is TRBJ1-2 and V is TRBV29-1; TRBD1 aligns across 9 bases. The CDR3 sequence is 12 residues long. Germline trimming cut 8 bases from V and 8 bases from J; bases unmatched to any gene: 9. Germline V gene lookup returns CDR1 SQVTM and CDR2 ANQGSEA. CDR3 sequence reads: CSTPTGGKGYTF. In DNA, the CDR3 is TGCAGCACCCCGACAGGGGGAAAAGGCTACACCTTC.

CDR3 in DNA: TGTGCCAGCAGTTACGGGGCAGGGGAATCCGGGGAGCTGTTTTTT. This gives the protein CASSYGAGESGELFF. The gene calls are TRBV6-5 and TRBJ2-2, with a weak D call TRBD1 (6 bases). Trimming cost V 2 bases and J 6 bases, with 13 bases left between them. Germline V gives CDR1 MNHEY, CDR2 SVGAGI. The CDR3 extends over 15 amino acids.

In its sample, this clonotype was seen many times. This rearrangement joins TRBV4-1 to TRBJ2-5; the D gene is possibly TRBD2 (5 bases). CDR3 length: 15 amino acids. With 4 bases removed from V and 5 bases from J, the gap between germline ends came to 17 bases. Germline lookup yields CDR1 MGHRA and CDR2 YSYEKL. CDR3 amino acids: CASSPRTGIGETQYF. In DNA, the CDR3 is TGCGCCAGCAGCCCGAGGACGGGGATAGGGGAGACCCAGTACTTC.

This chain connects TRBV6-5 to TRBJ2-2; D might be TRBD1 or TRBD2, each matching 6 bases. Looked up from germline, CDR1 is MNHEY and CDR2 is SVGAGI. Between the trimmed V and J ends, which lost 5 bases and 4 bases, there was a span of 17 bases. This CDR3 is built from 16 residues. The CDR3 spells CASSPRGPGATGELFF. The CDR3 region has the DNA TGTGCCAGCAGTCCTCGGGGGCCGGGGGCCACCGGGGAGCTGTTTTTT.

This clonotype has ten or more counts. The J gene is TRBJ1-6, the V gene TRBV6-5, with D unclear. V lost 8 bases and J 4 bases, leaving 3 bases between the germline ends. The germline V gene encodes CDR1 MNHEY and CDR2 SVGAGI. The CDR3 extends over 11 amino acids. DNA for the CDR3: TGTGCCAGCGGATATAATTCACCCCTCCACTTT. Its translation is CASGYNSPLHF.

The chain carries TRBV7-6 and TRBJ2-7; D might be TRBD1 (5 bases). CDR1 and CDR2 (germline): SGHVS, FNYEAQ. The CDR3 has 14 residues. The ends were cut back, 4 bases at V and 3 bases at J, with 13 bases in the middle. CDR3 sequence reads: CASSYSPQGYEQYF. The DNA for the CDR3 is TGTGCCAGCAGCTATTCTCCGCAGGGCTACGAGCAGTACTTC.

This clonotype has a handful of counts. This chain joins TRBV7-3 and TRBJ1-1; 9 bases fit TRBD1. The ends lost 6 bases at V and 5 bases at J; junction bases unmatched: 4. CDR1 is SGHTA and CDR2 is FQGTGA in the germline V gene. CDR3 length: 13 residues. This chain's CDR3 is CASSDRGWTEAFF. The CDR3 region has the DNA TGTGCCAGCAGTGACAGGGGGTGGACTGAAGCTTTCTTT.

The chain is built from TRBV5-1 and TRBJ1-1; weak D call: TRBD1 (5 bases). Germline V gene sequence: CDR1 SGHRS, CDR2 YFSETQ. The V gene lost 0 bases and the J gene lost 4 bases, with 13 bases spanning the gap. The CDR3 has 15 residues. The CDR3 sequence is CASSLEWWGTTEAFF. The CDR3, as DNA: TGCGCCAGCAGCTTGGAATGGTGGGGGACCACTGAAGCTTTCTTT.

The V and J genes are TRBV4-2 and TRBJ1-5, with D uncertain. CDR3 size: 11 residues. Germline CDR1 LGHNA, CDR2 YNFKEQ. The V end was cut by 1 base, the J end by 12 bases, with 7 bases between. This CDR3 is CASSQGRDQHF. In nucleotides, the CDR3 is TGTGCCAGCAGCCAAGGCCGTGACCAGCATTTT.

This clonotype was detected only a few times. The chain couples TRBV29-1 to TRBJ2-2; D not resolved. Germline CDR1 SQVTM, CDR2 ANQGSEA. There are 12 residues in the CDR3. Trimming removed 6 bases at V and 6 bases at J, with 11 bases between. CDR3 loop: CSVDLWPGELFF. In nucleotides, the CDR3 is TGCAGCGTGGATCTGTGGCCCGGGGAGCTGTTTTTT.

This chain links TRBV6-5 with TRBJ1-1; maybe TRBD1 (5 bases). The germline CDR1 and CDR2 sequences are MNHEY and SVGAGI. This CDR3 has 16 residues. V gave up 4 bases and J gave up 1 base, with 16 bases separating them. This chain's CDR3 is CASSSRRGWRNTEAFF. As DNA, the CDR3 is TGTGCCAGCAGTTCGAGGCGGGGGTGGAGGAACACTGAAGCTTTCTTT.

This clonotype was recorded many times. The J gene is TRBJ2-7, the V gene TRBV4-3, with D perhaps matching TRBD1 or TRBD2 (7 bases each). The V gene's germline CDR1 is LGHNA and CDR2 YSLEER. The ends were cut back, 3 bases at V and 4 bases at J, with 19 bases in the middle. This CDR3 has 16 amino acids. The CDR3 reads CASSQTDREGFYEQYF. CDR3 DNA: TGCGCCAGCAGCCAGACAGACAGGGAGGGATTTTACGAGCAGTACTTC.

This chain uses TRBV2 with TRBJ1-4; the D gene is possibly TRBD1 (6 bases). The CDR3 length is 14 residues. The V gene lost 2 bases and the J gene lost 5 bases, with 9 bases spanning the gap. Per germline, CDR1 SNHLY and CDR2 FYNNEI. In DNA, the CDR3 is TGTGCCAGCAGTGAATGGACAGAAAATGAAAAACTGTTTTTT. It encodes CASSEWTENEKLFF.

This clonotype was counted only a few times. The chain is built from TRBV4-1 and TRBJ2-5, with 9 bases fitting TRBD2. Trimming at V came to 5 bases and at J to 0 bases, leaving 7 bases not matched to a gene. The CDR3 extends over 16 amino acids. Germline-derived CDR1 and CDR2 are MGHRA and YSYEKL. As DNA, the CDR3 is TGCGCCAGCAGCACCAGACTAGCGGTAAACCAAGAGACCCAGTACTTC. Residues: CASSTRLAVNQETQYF.

There are many counts of this clonotype. The rearrangement links TRBV19 to TRBJ2-7; 7 bases line up with TRBD1. Germline trimming cut 4 bases from V and 3 bases from J; bases unmatched to any gene: 3. This CDR3 comprises 13 residues. Germline V lookup: CDR1 LNHDA, CDR2 SQIVND (reference sequence). In DNA form, the CDR3 reads TGTGCCAGTAGTACCCGGACAGGCTACGAGCAGTACTTC. It encodes CASSTRTGYEQYF.

This clonotype came up many times. This rearrangement joins TRBV3-1 to TRBJ2-1; TRBD2 aligns across 11 bases. V lost 2 bases to trimming and J lost 7 bases; unmatched junction nucleotides: 7. In germline, CDR1 is LGHDT, CDR2 YNNKEL (reference sequence). The CDR3 runs to 16 residues. The CDR3 DNA sequence: TGTGCCAGCAGCCAATTAGCGGGGGGGCGTAGGAATGAGCAGTTCTTC. Its translation is CASSQLAGGRRNEQFF.